The TCR beta chain under discussion was sequenced for a study of T cell repertoires in cytomegalovirus infection. Study summary: In public TCR beta signatures, there were indications of both CMV infection and matching HLA type. General study findings and limits: Public TCR beta family frequency separated CMV-and-HLA carriers, including in an independent cohort.

This CDR3 contains 12 residues. Germline CDR1 is MNHEY and CDR2 is SVGEGT. Trimming took 7 bases from V and 3 from J, leaving 7 bases between them. Concerning this clonotype: Its antigen is not known.

TCRdb independently ran MiXCR on the reads; one entry per CDR3 protein. The sample contains roughly 500,000 distinct CDR3 sequences, 30% to 40% of which appear only once. The V and J genes are TRBV6-2 or TRBV6-3 and TRBJ1-5, with D unclear. The sequence came from a human donor in good health (CMV status not recorded). Some clones in this sample may be carry-over from other donors' samples. The specimen comprised cultured PBMCs, sampled from culture after CMV antigen stimulation. CDR3 DNA: TGTGCCAGCACGGGTTTCAATCAGCCCCAGCATTTT. It translates to CASTGFNQPQHF.